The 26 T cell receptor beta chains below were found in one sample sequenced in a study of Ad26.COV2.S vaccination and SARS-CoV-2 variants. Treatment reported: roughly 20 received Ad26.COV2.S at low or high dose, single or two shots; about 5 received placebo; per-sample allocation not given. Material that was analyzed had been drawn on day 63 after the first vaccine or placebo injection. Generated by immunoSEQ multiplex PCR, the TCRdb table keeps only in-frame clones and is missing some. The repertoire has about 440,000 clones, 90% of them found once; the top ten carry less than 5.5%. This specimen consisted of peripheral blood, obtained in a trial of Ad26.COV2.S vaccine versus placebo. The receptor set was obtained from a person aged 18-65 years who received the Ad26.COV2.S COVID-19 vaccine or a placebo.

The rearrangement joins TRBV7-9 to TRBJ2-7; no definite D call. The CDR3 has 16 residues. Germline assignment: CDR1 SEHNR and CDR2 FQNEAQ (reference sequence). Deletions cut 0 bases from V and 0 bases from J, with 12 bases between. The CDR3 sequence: CASSLARGLSSYEQYF. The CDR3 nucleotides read TGTGCCAGCAGCTTAGCGCGCGGTCTAAGCTCCTACGAGCAGTACTTC.

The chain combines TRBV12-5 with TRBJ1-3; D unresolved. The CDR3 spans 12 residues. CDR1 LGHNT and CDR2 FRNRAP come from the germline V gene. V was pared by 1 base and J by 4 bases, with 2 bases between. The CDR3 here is CASGLGGNTIYF. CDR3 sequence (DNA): TGTGCTAGTGGTTTGGGGGGAAACACCATATATTTT. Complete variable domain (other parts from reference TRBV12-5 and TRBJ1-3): DARVTQTPRHKVTEMGQEVTMRCQPILGHNTVFWYRQTMMQGLELLAYFRNRAPLDDSGMPKDRFSAEMPDATLATLKIQPSEPRDSAVYFCASGLGGNTIYFGEGSWLTVV.

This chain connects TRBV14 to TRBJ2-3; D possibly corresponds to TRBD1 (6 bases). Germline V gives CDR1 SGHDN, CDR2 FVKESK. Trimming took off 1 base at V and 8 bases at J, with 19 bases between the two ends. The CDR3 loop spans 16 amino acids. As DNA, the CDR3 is TGTGCCAGCAGCCAAGCTGGGTGGGGGCCGGCGGGTACGCAGTATTTT. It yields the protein CASSQAGWGPAGTQYF. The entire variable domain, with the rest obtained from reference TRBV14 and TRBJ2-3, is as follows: EAGVTQFPSHSVIEKGQTVTLRCDPISGHDNLYWYRRVMGKEIKFLLHFVKESKQDESGMPNNRFLAERTGGTYSTLKVQPAELEDSGVYFCASSQAGWGPAGTQYFGPGTRLTVL.

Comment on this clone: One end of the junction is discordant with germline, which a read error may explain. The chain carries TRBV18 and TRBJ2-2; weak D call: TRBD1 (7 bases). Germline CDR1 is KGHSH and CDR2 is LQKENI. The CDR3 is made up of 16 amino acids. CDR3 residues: CASSPQGGQNSGELFF. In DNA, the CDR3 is TGTGCCAGCTCACCGCAGGGGGGCCAGAACTCCGGGGAGCTGTTTTTT.

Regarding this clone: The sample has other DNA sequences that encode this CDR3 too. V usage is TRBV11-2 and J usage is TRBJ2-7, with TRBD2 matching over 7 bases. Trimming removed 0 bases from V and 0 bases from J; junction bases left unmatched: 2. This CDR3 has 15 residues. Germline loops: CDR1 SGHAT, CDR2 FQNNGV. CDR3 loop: CASSLEASGSYEQYF. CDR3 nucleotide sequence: TGTGCCAGCAGCTTAGAGGCTAGCGGCTCCTACGAGCAGTACTTC.

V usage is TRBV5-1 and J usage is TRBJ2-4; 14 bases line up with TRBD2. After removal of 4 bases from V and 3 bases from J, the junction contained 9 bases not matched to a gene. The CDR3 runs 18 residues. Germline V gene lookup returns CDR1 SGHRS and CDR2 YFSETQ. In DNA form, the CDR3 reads TGCGCCAGCAGCGGCGGGACTAGCGGGAGCGGGGTCAAAAACATTCAGTACTTC. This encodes CASSGGTSGSGVKNIQYF.

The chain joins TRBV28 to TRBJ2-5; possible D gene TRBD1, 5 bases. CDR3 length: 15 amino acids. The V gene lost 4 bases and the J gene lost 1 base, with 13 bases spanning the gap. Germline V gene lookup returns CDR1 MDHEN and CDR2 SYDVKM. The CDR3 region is CASSSVGPRQETQYF. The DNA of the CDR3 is TGTGCCAGCAGTTCCGTGGGGCCTCGCCAAGAGACCCAGTACTTC. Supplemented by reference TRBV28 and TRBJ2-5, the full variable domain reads DVKVTQSSRYLVKRTGEKVFLECVQDMDHENMFWYRQDPGLGLRLIYFSYDVKMKEKGDIPEGYSVSREKKERFSLILESASTNQTSMYLCASSSVGPRQETQYFGPGTRLLVL.

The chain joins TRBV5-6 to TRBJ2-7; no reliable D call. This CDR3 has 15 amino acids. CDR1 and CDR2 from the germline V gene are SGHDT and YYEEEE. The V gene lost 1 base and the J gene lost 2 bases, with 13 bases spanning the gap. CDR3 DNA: TGTGCCAGCAGCTTGTATAGCAGAAGCGCCTACGAGCAGTACTTC. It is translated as CASSLYSRSAYEQYF.

This CDR3 reads CASSLGSPSGNTIYF. In nucleotides, the CDR3 is TGTGCCAGCAGCTTAGGCAGCCCCTCTGGAAACACCATATATTTT. J is TRBJ1-3 and V is TRBV5-4, with D unresolved. The CDR3 extends over 15 amino acids. Germline-derived CDR1 and CDR2 are SGHNT and YYREEE (reference sequence). V was pared by 2 bases and J by 0 bases, with 9 bases between.

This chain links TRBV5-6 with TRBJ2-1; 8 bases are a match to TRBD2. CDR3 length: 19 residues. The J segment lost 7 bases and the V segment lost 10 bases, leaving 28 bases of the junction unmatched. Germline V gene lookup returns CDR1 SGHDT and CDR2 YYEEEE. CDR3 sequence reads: CACSDRLGASGPRGNEQFF. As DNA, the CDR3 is TGTGCCTGTTCGGACCGCCTCGGAGCTAGCGGGCCTAGGGGGAATGAGCAGTTCTTC. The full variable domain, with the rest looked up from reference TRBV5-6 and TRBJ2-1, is DAGVTQSPTHLIKTRGQQVTLRCSPKSGHDTVSWYQQALGQGPQFIFQYYEEEERQRGNFPDRFSGHQFPNYSSELNVNALLLGDSALYLCACSDRLGASGPRGNEQFFGPGTRLTVL.

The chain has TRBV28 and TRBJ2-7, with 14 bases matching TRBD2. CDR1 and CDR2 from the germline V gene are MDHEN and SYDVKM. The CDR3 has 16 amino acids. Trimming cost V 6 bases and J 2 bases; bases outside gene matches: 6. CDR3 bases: TGTGCCAGCAGCCCATTGACTAGCGGGAGGGCCTACGAGCAGTACTTC. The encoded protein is CASSPLTSGRAYEQYF.

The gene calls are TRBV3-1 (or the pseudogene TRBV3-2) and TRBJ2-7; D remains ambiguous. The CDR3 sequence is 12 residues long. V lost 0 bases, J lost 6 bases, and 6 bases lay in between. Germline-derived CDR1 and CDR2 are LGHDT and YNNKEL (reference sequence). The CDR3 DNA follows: TGTGCCAGCAGCCAAGATAAACGCGAGCAGTACTTC. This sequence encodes CASSQDKREQYF.

The CDR3 coding sequence is TGTGCCAGCAGCTTGGACTCTTTTAGCACAGATACGCAGTATTTT. Residues: CASSLDSFSTDTQYF. The chain employs TRBV5-4 and TRBJ2-3; D is unclear. V dropped 0 bases and J dropped 0 bases, with 8 bases sitting between them. Germline-derived CDR1 and CDR2 are SGHNT and YYREEE (reference sequence). This CDR3 has 15 residues.

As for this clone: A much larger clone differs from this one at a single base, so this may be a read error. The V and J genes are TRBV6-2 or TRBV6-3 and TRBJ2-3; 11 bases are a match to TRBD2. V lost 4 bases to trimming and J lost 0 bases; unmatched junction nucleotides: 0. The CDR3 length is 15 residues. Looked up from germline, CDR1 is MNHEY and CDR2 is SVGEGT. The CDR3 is CASSWTSGSTDTQYF. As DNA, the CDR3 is TGTGCCAGCAGTTGGACTAGCGGGAGCACAGATACGCAGTATTTT.

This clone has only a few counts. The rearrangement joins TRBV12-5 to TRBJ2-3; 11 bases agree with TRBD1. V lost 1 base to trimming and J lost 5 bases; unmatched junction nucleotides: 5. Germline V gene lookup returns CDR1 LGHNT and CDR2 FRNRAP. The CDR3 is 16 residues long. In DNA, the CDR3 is TGTGCTAGTGGTTTGGGGACAGGGGGCAACGGAGATACGCAGTATTTT. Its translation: CASGLGTGGNGDTQYF.

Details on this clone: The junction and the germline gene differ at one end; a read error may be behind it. Here the CDR3 reads CASSQDLPSTSGGYSEQFF. CDR3 sequence (DNA): TGCGCCAGCAGCCAAGATCTCCCTTCGACTAGCGGGGGTTACAGTGAGCAGTTCTTC. The chain links TRBV4-1 to TRBJ2-1; 12 bases agree with TRBD2. The length of the CDR3 is 19 residues. The V gene's germline CDR1 is MGHRA and CDR2 YSYEKL.

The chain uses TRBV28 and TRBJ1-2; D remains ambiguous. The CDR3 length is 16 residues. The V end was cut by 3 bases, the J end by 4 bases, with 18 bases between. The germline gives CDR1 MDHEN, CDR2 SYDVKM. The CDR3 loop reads CASSFWTGGRFYGYTF. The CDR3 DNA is TGTGCCAGCAGTTTTTGGACGGGCGGACGTTTCTATGGCTACACCTTC.

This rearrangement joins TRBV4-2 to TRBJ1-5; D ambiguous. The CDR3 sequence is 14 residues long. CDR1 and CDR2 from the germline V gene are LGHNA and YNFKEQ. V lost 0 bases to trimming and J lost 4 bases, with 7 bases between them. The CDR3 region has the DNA TGTGCCAGCAGCCAAGATAGTCAGAATCAGCCCCAGCATTTT. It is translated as CASSQDSQNQPQHF.

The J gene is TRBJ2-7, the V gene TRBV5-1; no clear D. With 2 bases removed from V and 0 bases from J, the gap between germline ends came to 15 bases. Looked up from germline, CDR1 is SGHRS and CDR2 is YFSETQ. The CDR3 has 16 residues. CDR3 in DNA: TGCGCCAGCAGCTTCCCCGACGGACCTAGCTCCTACGAGCAGTACTTC. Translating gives CASSFPDGPSSYEQYF. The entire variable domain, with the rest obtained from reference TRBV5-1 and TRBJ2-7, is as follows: KAGVTQTPRYLIKTRGQQVTLSCSPISGHRSVSWYQQTPGQGLQFLFEYFSETQRNKGNFPGRFSGRQFSNSRSEMNVSTLELGDSALYLCASSFPDGPSSYEQYFGPGTRLTVT.

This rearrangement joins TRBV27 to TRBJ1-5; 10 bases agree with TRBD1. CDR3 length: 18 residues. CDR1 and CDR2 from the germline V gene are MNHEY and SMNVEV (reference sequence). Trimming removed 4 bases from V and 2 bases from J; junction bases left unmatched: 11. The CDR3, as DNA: TGTGCCAGCAGTTCAGGAGGGACAGGGGTTAAAGGCAATCAGCCCCAGCATTTT. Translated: CASSSGGTGVKGNQPQHF.

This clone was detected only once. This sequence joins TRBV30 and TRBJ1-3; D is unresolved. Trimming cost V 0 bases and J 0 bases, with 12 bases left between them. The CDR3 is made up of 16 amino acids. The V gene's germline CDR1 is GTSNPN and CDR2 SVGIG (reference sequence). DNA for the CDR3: TGTGCCTGGAGTGTACCGGAAACATTCTCTGGAAACACCATATATTTT. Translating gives CAWSVPETFSGNTIYF.

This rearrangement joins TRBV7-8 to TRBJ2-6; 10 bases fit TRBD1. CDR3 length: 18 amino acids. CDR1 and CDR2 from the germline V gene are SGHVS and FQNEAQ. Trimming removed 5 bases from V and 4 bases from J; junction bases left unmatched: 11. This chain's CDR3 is CASSTSGQGLEGANVLTF. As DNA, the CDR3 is TGTGCCAGCAGCACCTCGGGACAGGGGCTAGAAGGGGCCAACGTCCTGACTTTC.

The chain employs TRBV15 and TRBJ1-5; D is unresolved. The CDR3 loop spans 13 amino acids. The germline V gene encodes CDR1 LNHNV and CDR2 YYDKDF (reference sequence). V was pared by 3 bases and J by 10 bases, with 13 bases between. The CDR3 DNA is TGTGCCACCAGCAGCCCCTCGAATGGCCCCCAGCATTTT. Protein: CATSSPSNGPQHF.

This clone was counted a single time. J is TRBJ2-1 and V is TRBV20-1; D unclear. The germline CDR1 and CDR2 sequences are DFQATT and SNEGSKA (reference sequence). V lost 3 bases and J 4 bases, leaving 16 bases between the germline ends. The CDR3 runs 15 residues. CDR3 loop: CSASISGKSYNEQFF. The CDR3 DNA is TGCAGTGCTAGTATTTCCGGTAAATCGTACAATGAGCAGTTCTTC.

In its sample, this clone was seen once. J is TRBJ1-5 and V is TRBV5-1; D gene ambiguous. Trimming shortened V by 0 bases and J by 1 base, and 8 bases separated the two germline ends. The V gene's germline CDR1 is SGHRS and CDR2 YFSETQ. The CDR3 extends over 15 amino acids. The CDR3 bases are TGCGCCAGCAGCTTGGAGATGGACAGCAATCAGCCCCAGCATTTT. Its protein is CASSLEMDSNQPQHF. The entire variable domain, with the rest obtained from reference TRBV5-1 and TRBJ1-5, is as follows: KAGVTQTPRYLIKTRGQQVTLSCSPISGHRSVSWYQQTPGQGLQFLFEYFSETQRNKGNFPGRFSGRQFSNSRSEMNVSTLELGDSALYLCASSLEMDSNQPQHFGDGTRLSIL.

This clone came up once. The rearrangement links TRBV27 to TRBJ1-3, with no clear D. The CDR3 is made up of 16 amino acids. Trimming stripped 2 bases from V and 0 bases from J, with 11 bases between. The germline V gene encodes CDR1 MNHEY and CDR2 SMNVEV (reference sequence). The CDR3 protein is CASSLISPASGNTIYF. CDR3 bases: TGTGCCAGCAGTTTAATTTCCCCAGCCTCTGGAAACACCATATATTTT.